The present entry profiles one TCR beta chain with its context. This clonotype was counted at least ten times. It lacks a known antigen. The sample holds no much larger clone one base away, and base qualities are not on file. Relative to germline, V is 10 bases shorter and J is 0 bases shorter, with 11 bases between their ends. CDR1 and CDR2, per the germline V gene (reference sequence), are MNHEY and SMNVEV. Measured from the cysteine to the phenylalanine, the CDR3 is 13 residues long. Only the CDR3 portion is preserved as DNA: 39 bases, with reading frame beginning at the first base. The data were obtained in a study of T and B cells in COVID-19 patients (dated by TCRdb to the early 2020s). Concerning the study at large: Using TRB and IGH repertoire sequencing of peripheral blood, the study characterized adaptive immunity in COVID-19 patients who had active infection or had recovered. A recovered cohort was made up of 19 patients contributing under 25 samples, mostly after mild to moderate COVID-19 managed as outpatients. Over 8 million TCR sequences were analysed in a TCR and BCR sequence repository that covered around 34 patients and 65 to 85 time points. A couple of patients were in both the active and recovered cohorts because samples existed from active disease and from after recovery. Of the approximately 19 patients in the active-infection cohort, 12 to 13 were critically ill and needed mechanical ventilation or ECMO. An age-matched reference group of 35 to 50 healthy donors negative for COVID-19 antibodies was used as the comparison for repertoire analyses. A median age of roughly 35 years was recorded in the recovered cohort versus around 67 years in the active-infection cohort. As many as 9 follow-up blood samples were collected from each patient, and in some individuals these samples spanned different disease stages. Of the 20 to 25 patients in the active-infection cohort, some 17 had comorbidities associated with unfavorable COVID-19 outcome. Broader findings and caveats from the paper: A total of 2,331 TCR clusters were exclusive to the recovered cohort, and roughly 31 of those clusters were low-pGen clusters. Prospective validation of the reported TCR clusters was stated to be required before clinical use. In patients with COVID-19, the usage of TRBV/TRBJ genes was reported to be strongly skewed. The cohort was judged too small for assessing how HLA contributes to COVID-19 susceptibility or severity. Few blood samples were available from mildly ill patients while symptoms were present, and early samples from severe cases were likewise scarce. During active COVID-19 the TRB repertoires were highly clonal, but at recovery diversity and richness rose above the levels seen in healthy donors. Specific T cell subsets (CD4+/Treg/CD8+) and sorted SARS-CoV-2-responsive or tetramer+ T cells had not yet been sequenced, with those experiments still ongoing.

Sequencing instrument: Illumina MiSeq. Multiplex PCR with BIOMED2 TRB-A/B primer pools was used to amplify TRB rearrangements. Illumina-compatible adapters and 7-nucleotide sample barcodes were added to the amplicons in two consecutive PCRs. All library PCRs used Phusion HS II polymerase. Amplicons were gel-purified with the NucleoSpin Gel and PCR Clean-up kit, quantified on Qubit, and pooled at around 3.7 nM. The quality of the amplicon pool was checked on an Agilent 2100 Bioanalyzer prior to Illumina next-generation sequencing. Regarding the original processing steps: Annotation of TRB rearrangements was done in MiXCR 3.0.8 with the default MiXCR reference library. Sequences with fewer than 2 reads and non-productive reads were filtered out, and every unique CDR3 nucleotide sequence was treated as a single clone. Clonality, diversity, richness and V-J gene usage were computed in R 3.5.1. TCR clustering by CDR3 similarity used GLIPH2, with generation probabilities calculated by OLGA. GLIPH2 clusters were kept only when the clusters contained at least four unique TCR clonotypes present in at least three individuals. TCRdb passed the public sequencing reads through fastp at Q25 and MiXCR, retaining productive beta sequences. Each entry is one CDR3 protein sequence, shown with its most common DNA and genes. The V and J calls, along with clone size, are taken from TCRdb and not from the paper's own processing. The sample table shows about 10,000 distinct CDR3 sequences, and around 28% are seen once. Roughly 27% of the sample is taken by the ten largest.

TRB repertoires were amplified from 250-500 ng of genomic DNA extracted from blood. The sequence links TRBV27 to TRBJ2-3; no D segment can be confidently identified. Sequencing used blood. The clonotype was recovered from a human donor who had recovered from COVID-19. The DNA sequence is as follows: TGTGCCACCTCCTGGGATAGCACAGATACGCAGTATTTT. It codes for CATSWDSTDTQYF.